Each of the 9 T cell receptor beta chains below was sequenced from the same sample in a study of cytomegalovirus exposure and HLA in healthy donors. Sequencing was performed with immunoSEQ multiplex PCR; in TCRdb, only in-frame clones are kept and a portion is missing. Here the sample spans about 190,000 clones, 86% being singletons. The sequencing sample was made of PBMCs. The receptors here all came from a woman in her late teens or twenties in good health and CMV-seronegative.

CDR3 sequence (DNA): TGTGCCAGCAGTTCGGTTGGCGAGCAGTACTTC. This gives the protein CASSSVGEQYF. The chain carries TRBV6-5 and TRBJ2-7; no clear D gene. The CDR3 runs 11 residues. Germline lookup yields CDR1 MNHEY and CDR2 SVGAGI. V lost 4 bases to trimming and J lost 6 bases, with 7 bases between them.

The J gene is TRBJ2-7, the V gene TRBV7-2; 9 nucleotides line up with TRBD2. This CDR3 has 19 residues. Germline values: CDR1 SGHTA, CDR2 FQGNSA. Unmatched junction bases numbered 21, after V lost 3 bases and J lost 6 bases. The CDR3, as DNA: TGTGCCAGCAGCTTGTTTTTACCTAGCGGGGCGTCCCCCCCCCTCGAGCAGTACTTC. It is translated as CASSLFLPSGASPPLEQYF.

The chain recombines TRBV4-1 with TRBJ2-1; 13 nucleotides agree with TRBD2. CDR3 length: 17 residues. Germline V gene sequence: CDR1 MGHRA, CDR2 YSYEKL. V lost 2 bases and J lost 7; bases outside the gene matches: 8. The CDR3 loop reads CASSQSGAGLAGNEQFF. CDR3 sequence (DNA): TGCGCCAGCAGCCAATCGGGTGCGGGACTAGCGGGAAATGAGCAGTTCTTC.

The V gene is TRBV7-8, the J gene TRBJ1-5; D is uncertain. CDR1 SGHVS and CDR2 FQNEAQ come from the germline V gene. The CDR3 has 13 amino acids. With 3 bases removed from V and 5 bases from J, the gap between germline ends came to 8 bases. The CDR3 sequence: CASSLGWDQPQHF. CDR3 bases: TGTGCCAGCAGCTTGGGCTGGGATCAGCCCCAGCATTTT.

The count of this clone is one. The chain carries TRBV9 and TRBJ1-3; TRBD1 is a possible D gene (5 bases). V lost 3 bases and J 0 bases, leaving 16 bases between the germline ends. CDR1 SGDLS and CDR2 YYNGEE come from the germline V gene. The CDR3 contains 17 residues. The DNA of the CDR3 is TGTGCCAGCAGCGGGAGGGAGGGGCATCTCTCTGGAAACACCATATATTTT. Protein: CASSGREGHLSGNTIYF.

V is TRBV6-1 and J is TRBJ2-2; 9 bases align to TRBD1. Trimming took 6 bases from V and 5 from J; bases not matched to a gene: 4. Germline CDR1 is MNHNS and CDR2 is SASEGT. The CDR3 has 14 residues. CDR3 loop: CASRGQGLTGELFF. The CDR3 coding sequence is TGTGCCAGCAGGGGACAGGGATTAACCGGGGAGCTGTTTTTT.

This chain links TRBV28 with TRBJ1-4; TRBD1 might be the D (6 bases). This CDR3 contains 15 residues. Trimming stripped 2 bases from V and 7 bases from J, with 14 bases between. The V gene's germline CDR1 is MDHEN and CDR2 SYDVKM. CDR3: CASSLEGVSTEKLFF. CDR3 in DNA: TGTGCCAGCAGTTTAGAGGGGGTATCTACTGAAAAACTGTTTTTT. The entire variable domain, with the rest obtained from reference TRBV28 and TRBJ1-4, is as follows: DVKVTQSSRYLVKRTGEKVFLECVQDMDHENMFWYRQDPGLGLRLIYFSYDVKMKEKGDIPEGYSVSREKKERFSLILESASTNQTSMYLCASSLEGVSTEKLFFGSGTQLSVL.

The genes are TRBV2 and TRBJ1-2, with 7 bases aligning to TRBD1. Looked up from germline, CDR1 is SNHLY and CDR2 is FYNNEI. This CDR3 has 15 residues. The V gene end was trimmed by 6 bases and the J gene end by 7 bases; junction bases not matched to a gene: 14. In nucleotides, the CDR3 is TGTGCCAGCAGAGAAACAGGACAGGCCGGATCTGGCTACACCTTC. Its protein is CASRETGQAGSGYTF.

This sequence joins TRBV4-2 and TRBJ2-6; D possibly corresponds to TRBD2 (5 bases). The length of the CDR3 is 18 residues. Trimming pared 1 base from V and 2 bases from J, leaving 15 bases between. Germline V gives CDR1 LGHNA, CDR2 YNFKEQ. CDR3 in DNA: TGTGCCAGCAGCCAAGCTCCGCCCAGGAGGACTGGGGCCAACGTCCTGACTTTC. Protein product: CASSQAPPRRTGANVLTF.